The text below deals with one T cell receptor (beta chain). The antigen is unknown. Donors were ostensibly healthy at sampling, although undocumented immune exposures were probable. The data derive from a study of cytomegalovirus exposure and HLA in healthy donors. PCR primers comprised 60 Vbeta and 13 Jbeta primers. TCRdb keeps only in-frame clones here, not all; method: immunoSEQ multiplex PCR. The table records fewer than 90,000 clones, 79% of them present only once. Study results and limitations: According to an earlier analysis, most TCR beta V segments yielded productive rearrangements about 87% or about 30% of the time.

The clonotype was recovered from a woman aged 35 to 49 in good health and CMV-seropositive. Sequenced sample: PBMCs.

As DNA, the CDR3 is TGTGCCAGCAGACTCCAAGGAAACACCATATATTTT. Translated: CASRLQGNTIYF. The gene calls are TRBV6-6 and TRBJ1-3; D is unclear. The CDR3 has 12 residues. CDR1 and CDR2 (germline): MNHNY, SVGAGI (reference sequence). V lost 6 bases and J 4 bases, leaving 7 bases between the germline ends.